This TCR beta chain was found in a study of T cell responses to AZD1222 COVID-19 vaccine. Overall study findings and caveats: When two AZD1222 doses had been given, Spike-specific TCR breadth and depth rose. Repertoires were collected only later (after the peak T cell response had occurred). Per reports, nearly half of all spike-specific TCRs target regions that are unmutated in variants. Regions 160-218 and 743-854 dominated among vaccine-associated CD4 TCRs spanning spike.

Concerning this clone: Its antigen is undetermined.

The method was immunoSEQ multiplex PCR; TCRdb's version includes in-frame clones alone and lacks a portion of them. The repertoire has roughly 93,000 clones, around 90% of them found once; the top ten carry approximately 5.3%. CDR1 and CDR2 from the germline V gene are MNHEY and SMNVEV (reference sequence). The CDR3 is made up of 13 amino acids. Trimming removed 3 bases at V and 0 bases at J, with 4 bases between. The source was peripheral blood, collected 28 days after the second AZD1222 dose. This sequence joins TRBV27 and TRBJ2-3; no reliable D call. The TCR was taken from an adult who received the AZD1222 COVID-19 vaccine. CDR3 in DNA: TGTGCCAGCAGTTTGCGTAGCACAGATACGCAGTATTTT. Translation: CASSLRSTDTQYF.